A selection of T cell receptor beta chains follows, all from one sample in a study of blood T cells in healthy people across ages. In TCRdb, the 5' RACE reads were re-called with MiXCR into one record per CDR3 protein. The profile shows 1.5 million to 2 million distinct CDR3 sequences, less than 50% of them singletons. The specimen was blood. The receptor source for this set is a woman aged 40 to 50 in good health. Both conserved end residues are part of each CDR3. The D gene is left open where the match is weak. Part of the rows lack a size; the others show once, few, many or a class for expanded clones.

TRBV29-1	NA	TRBJ2-3	NA	CSVEDPGALDTQYF	TGCAGCGTTGAAGACCCGGGGGCCCTCGATACGCAGTATTTT
TRBV5-5	NA	TRBJ2-1	NA	CASLVGGFSTSEQFF	TGTGCCAGCTTGGTTGGGGGATTTTCGACGAGTGAGCAGTTCTTC
TRBV18	NA	TRBJ2-7	NA	CASSPSQGTHYEQYF	TGTGCCAGCTCACCGAGTCAGGGGACCCACTACGAGCAGTACTTC
TRBV15	NA	TRBJ1-2	NA	CATSRVRGIGGVSNYGYTF	TGTGCCACCAGCAGAGTGCGGGGTATTGGCGGGGTCTCTAACTATGGCTACACCTTC
TRBV6-2/TRBV6-3	NA	TRBJ2-6	NA	CASRSGPQGANVLTF	TGTGCCAGCAGAAGCGGGCCGCAGGGGGCCAACGTCCTGACTTTC
TRBV4-1	TRBD1	TRBJ1-6	NA	CASSQSPTGRFYNSPLHF	TGCGCCAGCAGCCAATCACCGACAGGGAGGTTCTATAATTCACCCCTCCACTTT
TRBV20-1	TRBD1	TRBJ2-5	NA	CSARAWGQGRETQYF	TGCAGTGCTAGAGCCTGGGGACAGGGGCGGGAGACCCAGTACTTC
TRBV4-2	NA	TRBJ2-1	NA	CASSQVAITGLPYNEQFF	TGTGCCAGCAGCCAAGTTGCGATCACAGGGCTCCCCTACAATGAGCAGTTCTTC
TRBV6-2/TRBV6-3	TRBD1	TRBJ2-7	NA	CASRPRGQGGPSYEQYF	TGTGCCAGCAGACCGAGGGGACAGGGAGGACCCTCCTACGAGCAGTACTTC
TRBV28	NA	TRBJ2-7	NA	CASSTQFEQYF	TGTGCCAGCAGTACCCAGTTCGAGCAGTACTTC
TRBV10-2	TRBD1	TRBJ1-5	NA	CASTGQGHQPQHF	TGCGCCAGCACGGGACAGGGCCATCAGCCCCAGCATTTT
TRBV4-3	NA	TRBJ1-5	NA	CASSQGPGEDQPQHF	TGCGCCAGCAGCCAAGGGCCAGGGGAGGATCAGCCCCAGCATTTT
TRBV6-5	NA	TRBJ1-2	NA	CASSSPGSRFAIDGYTF	TGTGCCAGCAGTTCCCCAGGTAGTCGATTCGCCATCGATGGCTACACCTTC
TRBV18	NA	TRBJ2-7	NA	CASSPRERVGLQYF	TGTGCCAGCTCACCCCGAGAGCGGGTGGGTCTACAGTACTTC
TRBV29-1	TRBD1	TRBJ2-1	many	CSVEGQGTGEQFF	TGCAGCGTTGAGGGACAGGGTACGGGGGAGCAGTTCTTC
TRBV28	TRBD1	TRBJ1-1	NA	CASRLRGQGRVAFF	TGTGCCAGCCGCCTGAGGGGACAGGGTCGGGTAGCTTTCTTT
TRBV12-3/TRBV12-4	NA	TRBJ2-7	few	CASSAYWGYYEQYF	TGTGCCAGCAGTGCGTACTGGGGTTACTACGAGCAGTACTTC
TRBV24-1	NA	TRBJ2-3	few	CATSDLRGTGSTDTQYF	TGTGCCACCAGTGATTTACGAGGGACGGGGAGCACAGATACGCAGTATTTT
TRBV9	NA	TRBJ2-7	NA	CASSVEARSYEQYF	TGTGCCAGCAGCGTAGAGGCCCGCTCCTACGAGCAGTACTTC
TRBV28	TRBD1	TRBJ2-7	NA	CASSLSQGQSYEQYF	TGTGCCAGCAGTTTATCACAGGGGCAGTCCTACGAGCAGTACTTC
TRBV4-3	NA	TRBJ2-7	few	CASSQGAAGYYEQYF	TGCGCCAGCAGCCAAGGGGCGGCAGGTTACTACGAGCAGTACTTC
TRBV20-1	NA	TRBJ1-2	NA	CSARDARGGYGYTF	TGCAGTGCTAGAGATGCCAGGGGAGGGTATGGCTACACCTTC
TRBV28	NA	TRBJ2-1	NA	CASSIPTTGRQFF	TGTGCCAGCAGCATCCCCACCACAGGAAGGCAGTTCTTC
TRBV21-1	NA	TRBJ2-1	few	CASSKRSLLAGDEQFF	TGTGCCAGCAGCAAAAGAAGCCTACTAGCGGGCGATGAGCAGTTCTTC
TRBV12-3/TRBV12-4	NA	TRBJ2-6	NA	CASSLLIPSGANVLTF	TGTGCCAGCAGCCTGCTAATACCATCTGGGGCCAACGTCCTGACTTTC
TRBV6-5	NA	TRBJ2-2	few	CASRYQRELFF	TGTGCCAGCAGATACCAACGGGAGCTGTTTTTT
TRBV20-1	NA	TRBJ1-6	once	CSARVSVPLHF	TGCAGTGCTAGAGTTAGTGTACCCCTCCACTTT
TRBV7-2	NA	TRBJ2-7	few	CASSLVLVYGDYEQYF	TGTGCCAGCAGCTTAGTTCTAGTTTATGGGGATTACGAGCAGTACTTC
TRBV12-3/TRBV12-4	NA	TRBJ1-2	few	CASSLPGQIYGYTF	TGTGCCAGCAGTCTACCCGGGCAGATCTATGGCTACACCTTC
TRBV5-6	NA	TRBJ2-5	NA	CASSFRSVGQETQYF	TGTGCCAGCAGCTTTAGGAGCGTCGGCCAAGAGACCCAGTACTTC
TRBV28	NA	TRBJ2-3	NA	CATTSGGRKTDTQYF	TGTGCCACCACCTCCGGGGGCAGAAAGACAGATACGCAGTATTTT
TRBV27	NA	TRBJ2-7	few	CASSLQVDYEQYF	TGTGCCAGCAGTTTACAGGTGGACTACGAGCAGTACTTC
TRBV11-1	TRBD1	TRBJ2-6	few	CASSDRDTSGANVLTF	TGTGCCAGCAGCGACAGGGACACCTCTGGGGCCAACGTCCTGACTTTC
TRBV10-3	TRBD1	TRBJ2-7	few	CAISEYGQGAYEQYF	TGTGCCATCAGTGAGTACGGACAGGGGGCGTACGAGCAGTACTTC
TRBV5-6	NA	TRBJ2-3	NA	CASSSGGSSDTQYF	TGTGCCAGCAGCTCAGGAGGGTCATCAGATACGCAGTATTTT
TRBV14	NA	TRBJ2-2	NA	CASSLALAGTGELFF	TGTGCCAGCAGCCTGGCCCTCGCGGGCACCGGGGAGCTGTTTTTT
TRBV20-1	NA	TRBJ2-1	few	CSARDQRGQNNEQFF	TGCAGTGCTAGAGATCAGCGGGGACAGAACAATGAGCAGTTCTTC
TRBV29-1	NA	TRBJ2-7	NA	CSVEGPYSYNEQYF	TGCAGCGTTGAAGGGCCGTACTCCTACAATGAGCAGTACTTC
TRBV6-6	NA	TRBJ2-1	once	CASSYGGDLYNEQFF	TGTGCCAGCAGTTACGGAGGGGACCTCTACAATGAGCAGTTCTTC
TRBV10-3	NA	TRBJ2-1	few	CAAKGGYDEQFF	TGTGCCGCCAAGGGGGGCTACGATGAGCAGTTCTTC
TRBV10-2	TRBD2	TRBJ2-5	NA	CASQALSGETQYF	TGCGCCAGCCAGGCGCTTAGCGGGGAGACCCAGTACTTC
TRBV4-1	TRBD1	TRBJ2-7	few	CASSQPGQSNYEQYF	TGCGCCAGCAGCCAACCGGGACAGTCTAACTACGAGCAGTACTTC
TRBV29-1	NA	TRBJ2-3	few	CSVVAPDTQYF	TGCAGCGTTGTTGCGCCAGATACGCAGTATTTT
TRBV23-1	NA	TRBJ2-5	NA	CASSHRGNGGWETQYF	TGCGCCAGCAGCCATCGAGGGAATGGGGGGTGGGAGACCCAGTACTTC
TRBV27	TRBD1	TRBJ2-5	NA	CASSIPRDRGETQYF	TGTGCCAGCAGCATCCCCCGGGACAGGGGAGAGACCCAGTACTTC
TRBV5-1	NA	TRBJ1-4	NA	CASSLGREEKLFF	TGCGCCAGCAGCTTGGGTAGGGAAGAAAAACTGTTTTTT
TRBV6-5	TRBD2	TRBJ2-3	NA	CASSYSASGGYTDTQYF	TGTGCCAGCAGTTACTCGGCTAGCGGGGGATACACAGATACGCAGTATTTT
TRBV28	NA	TRBJ2-5	few	CASSTVQIQETQYF	TGTGCCAGCAGCACAGTGCAGATCCAAGAGACCCAGTACTTC
TRBV6-6	NA	TRBJ2-5	NA	CASVQGGMGETQYF	TGTGCCAGCGTCCAGGGGGGGATGGGCGAGACCCAGTACTTC
TRBV7-9	TRBD1	TRBJ2-1	few	CASRYQGDEQFF	TGTGCCAGCAGATATCAGGGGGATGAGCAGTTCTTC
TRBV7-2	NA	TRBJ1-6	NA	CASSLDWRSPLHF	TGTGCCAGCAGCTTAGATTGGAGGTCACCCCTCCACTTT
TRBV4-1	TRBD2	TRBJ2-4	few	CASSHLPRGGQANIQYF	TGCGCCAGCAGCCACCTACCCCGGGGGGGTCAAGCAAACATTCAGTACTTC
TRBV5-1	NA	TRBJ2-7	NA	CASSLGQNTPYEQYF	TGCGCCAGCAGCTTGGGACAGAACACTCCCTACGAGCAGTACTTC
TRBV20-1	TRBD2	TRBJ2-3	NA	CSAPGGSTDTQYF	TGCAGTGCTCCGGGGGGTAGCACAGATACGCAGTATTTT
TRBV5-1	NA	TRBJ2-1	NA	CASSLGESLNEQFF	TGCGCCAGCAGCTTGGGGGAGTCGCTGAATGAGCAGTTCTTC
TRBV28	TRBD2	TRBJ2-3	NA	CASSLEAGATTDTQYF	TGTGCCAGCAGCCTCGAAGCGGGGGCCACCACAGATACGCAGTATTTT
TRBV5-1	NA	TRBJ2-5	NA	CASSLEPIRGKIYQETQYF	TGCGCCAGCAGCTTGGAGCCCATCCGCGGGAAGATCTACCAAGAGACCCAGTACTTC
TRBV28	TRBD1	TRBJ2-6	NA	CASSLIGGFGSGANVLTF	TGCGCCAGCAGTTTAATAGGGGGCTTTGGCTCTGGGGCCAACGTCCTGACTTTC
TRBV24-1	NA	TRBJ2-1	NA	CATSPGTSYNEQFF	TGTGCCACCAGTCCCGGGACCTCCTACAATGAGCAGTTCTTC